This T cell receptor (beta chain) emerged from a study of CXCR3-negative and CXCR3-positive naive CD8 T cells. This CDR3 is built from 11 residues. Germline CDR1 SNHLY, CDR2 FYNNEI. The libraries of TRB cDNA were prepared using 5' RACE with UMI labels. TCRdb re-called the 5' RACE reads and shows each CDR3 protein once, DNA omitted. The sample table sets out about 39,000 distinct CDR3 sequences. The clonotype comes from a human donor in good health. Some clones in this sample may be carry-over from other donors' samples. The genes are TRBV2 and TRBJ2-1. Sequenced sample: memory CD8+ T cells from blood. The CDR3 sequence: CASSPWDEQFF.